One sample yielded the 15 T cell receptor beta chains listed below, sequenced in a study of T cells expressing NK-cell markers. TCRdb reworked the 5' RACE reads into one entry per CDR3 protein, no DNA. The repertoire table contains about 440,000 distinct CDR3 sequences. The sequenced sample consisted of blood T cells: a sorted CD56 or NKG2C T cell subset, CD4+ or CD8+ T cells, or bulk PBMC T cells (not recorded which). These receptors were taken from a woman aged 18 to 69 in good health.

The rearrangement joins TRBV5-4 to TRBJ1-4. Looked up from germline, CDR1 is SGHNT and CDR2 is YYREEE (reference sequence). This CDR3 region has 15 residues. CDR3 residues: CASSFGGTTNEKLFF. Full variable domain (missing parts from reference TRBV5-4 and TRBJ1-4): ETGVTQSPTHLIKTRGQQVTLRCSSQSGHNTVSWYQQALGQGPQFIFQYYREEENGRGNFPPRFSGLQFPNYSSELNVNALELDDSALYLCASSFGGTTNEKLFFGSGTQLSVL.

The chain has TRBV10-2 and TRBJ1-4; TCRdb selects TRBD1, and the lack of DNA leaves this call unchecked. Looked up from germline, CDR1 is WSHSY and CDR2 is SAAADI. The CDR3 has 15 residues. CDR3 in amino acids: CASSVRQGTNEKLFF.

The chain combines TRBV7-8 with TRBJ2-1; the D gene TCRdb calls, TRBD2, cannot be checked with no DNA. The CDR3 sequence is 15 residues long. Germline CDR1 SGHVS, CDR2 FQNEAQ. The CDR3 sequence: CASSTERGAYNEQFF. The full variable domain, rest sourced from reference TRBV7-8 and TRBJ2-1, is GAGVSQSPRYKVAKRGQDVALRCDPISGHVSLFWYQQALGQGPEFLTYFQNEAQLDKSGLPSDRFFAERPEGSVSTLKIQRTQQEDSAVYLCASSTERGAYNEQFFGPGTRLTVL.

The V call is TRBV5-1, the J call TRBJ2-2; TCRdb names TRBD2, which stays unverified in the absence of DNA. CDR3 length: 16 residues. Germline CDR1 and CDR2: SGHRS and YFSETQ. The CDR3 spells CASEELAGGHTGELFF.

The chain combines TRBV12-3 or TRBV12-4 with TRBJ2-1; TCRdb proposes TRBD1, but this gene call is untestable without DNA. The CDR3 extends over 13 amino acids. The CDR3 spells CASRQGGRDEQFF.

This chain's CDR3 is CSAPTGGSTDTQYF. V usage is TRBV20-1 and J usage is TRBJ2-3; TCRdb selects TRBD1, and the lack of DNA leaves this call unchecked. Germline V gene sequence: CDR1 DFQATT, CDR2 SNEGSKA (reference sequence). The length of the CDR3 is 14 residues.

V is TRBV12-3 or TRBV12-4 and J is TRBJ2-1; TCRdb picks TRBD2, but there is no DNA to check that call. The CDR3 has 15 amino acids. The CDR3 reads CASSPHSGGAYEQFF.

This chain uses TRBV15 with TRBJ2-7; TCRdb picks TRBD2, but there is no DNA to check that call. The germline V gene has CDR1 LNHNV and CDR2 YYDKDF (reference sequence). This CDR3 region has 12 residues. CDR3 amino acids: CATSRVAGEQYF.

The J gene is TRBJ2-3, the V gene TRBV4-2; TCRdb gives TRBD1 as the D gene, but with no DNA this cannot be confirmed. The germline CDR1 and CDR2 sequences are LGHNA and YNFKEQ. The CDR3 is 18 residues long. The chain's CDR3 is CASSPLPRTGSGTDTQYF.

The genes are TRBV29-1 and TRBJ2-5; there is no DNA to check the TCRdb D call of TRBD1. There are 12 residues in the CDR3. Germline CDR1 is SQVTM and CDR2 is ANQGSEA. CDR3 loop: CSVGQELETQYF. The full variable domain, its missing parts supplied by reference TRBV29-1 and TRBJ2-5, is SAVISQKPSRDICQRGTSLTIQCQVDSQVTMMFWYRQQPGQSLTLIATANQGSEATYESGFVIDKFPISRPNLTFSTLTVSNMSPEDSSIYLCSVGQELETQYFGPGTRLLVL.

V usage is TRBV19 and J usage is TRBJ2-1; TCRdb lists TRBD2, though no DNA is available to test this call. The germline V gene encodes CDR1 LNHDA and CDR2 SQIVND (reference sequence). This CDR3 is 15 amino acids long. The CDR3 here is CASSITAGVGNEQFF.

The chain recombines TRBV24-1 with TRBJ2-1; the D gene TCRdb calls, TRBD2, cannot be checked with no DNA. Germline V lookup: CDR1 KGHDR, CDR2 SFDVKD. The CDR3 loop spans 15 amino acids. Here the CDR3 reads CATGKGLAGAGEQFF.

This rearrangement joins TRBV5-5 to TRBJ2-1; the TCRdb D gene call, TRBD2, has no DNA to confirm it. Germline V gene data show CDR1 as SGHKS and CDR2 as YYEKEE (reference sequence). This CDR3 is 16 amino acids long. This CDR3 is CASSSGSGQPYNEQFF.

V is TRBV4-1 and J is TRBJ2-3; checking the TCRdb D call of TRBD1 is not possible without DNA. Germline V gives CDR1 MGHRA, CDR2 YSYEKL. The CDR3 spans 17 residues. The CDR3 loop is CASSPTPGAHRPDTQYF.

The chain has TRBV2 and TRBJ2-1. The CDR3 length is 13 residues. In germline, CDR1 is SNHLY, CDR2 FYNNEI. The CDR3 here is CASSAGYRAEQFF.